This T cell receptor beta chain was sequenced during a study of T cells in Graves' hyperthyroidism and ophthalmopathy. Study observations and caveats: The model's output predicted ophthalmopathy at a median of about 6.5 months prior to onset.

Germline V gives CDR1 MNHEY, CDR2 SMNVEV (reference sequence). This CDR3 is 13 amino acids long. From RNA transcripts, TCR beta CDR3 regions were amplified. The study used the HTBI primer set for a first-round RT-PCR of the TCR CDR3. TCRdb reprocessed the multiplex PCR reads via MiXCR and lists one record per CDR3 protein. The profile covers fewer than 750,000 distinct CDR3 sequences, with approximately 15% appearing a single time and 4.3% taken by the ten largest. Regarding this clonotype: What it recognizes is unknown. A single base separates this from a much larger clone, so it may be a read error.

The study left out patients who had uncontrolled infection, other autoimmune disease, pregnancy or lactation. Diagnoses were made from clinical symptoms, serum measures (thyroxine and TRAb), thyroid ultrasound and orbital computed tomography. PBMCs stemmed from less than 13 ml fresh peripheral blood. The rearrangement joins TRBV27 to TRBJ2-4; 8 bases are shared with TRBD2. The clonotype was recovered from a woman aged 40 to 55 with Graves' ophthalmopathy. The sequenced sample was blood. The CDR3 DNA reads TGTGTCAGCAGTATCGGACTAGCCCAAAGATGGTACTTC. Protein: CVSSIGLAQRWYF.